These T cell receptor beta chains were read from a single sample in a study of blood T cell repertoires in COVID-19. The method was immunoSEQ multiplex PCR; TCRdb's version includes in-frame clones alone and lacks a portion of them. The sample has 100,000 to 110,000 clones, more than 75% seen once. The sample was peripheral blood. These TCRs come from a human donor in a cohort sampled during active COVID-19. Each CDR3 is given with its conserved first and last residue. D genes are given only for firm matches. Size values are once, few and many counts, or a class for expanded clones, and some rows have none.

TRBJ2-3,TRBD1,16,TRBV5-1,-,CASSSGGTGVINTQYF,TGCGCCAGCAGCTCGGGAGGGACAGGGGTGATAAATACGCAGTATTTT
TRBJ2-7,TRBD2,14,TRBV30,-,CAWSVLRESGEQYF,TGTGCCTGGAGTGTATTGCGGGAGAGTGGCGAGCAGTACTTC
TRBJ1-6,-,14,TRBV7-9,-,CASSLPPANSPLHF,TGTGCCAGCAGTCTCCCCCCAGCGAATTCACCCCTCCACTTT
TRBJ2-1,-,15,TRBV4-3,-,CASSQEGVQYNEQFF,TGCGCCAGCAGCCAAGAAGGGGTCCAGTACAATGAGCAGTTCTTC
TRBJ2-7,TRBD2,18,TRBV7-2,-,CASSLTHRTSGKTYEQYF,TGTGCCAGCAGCCTCACGCACAGGACTAGCGGGAAAACCTACGAGCAGTACTTC
TRBJ1-2,-,15,TRBV7-9,-,CASRGYRDFSYGYTF,TGTGCCAGCAGGGGATACAGGGATTTTAGCTATGGCTACACCTTC
TRBJ2-7,-,11,TRBV27,-,CASSSTMEQYF,TGTGCCAGCAGTTCCACAATGGAGCAGTACTTC
TRBJ1-6,TRBD1,15,TRBV5-1,few,CASSQTTGAESPLHF,TGCGCCAGCAGCCAGACGACAGGGGCGGAATCACCCCTCCACTTT
TRBJ1-1,TRBD1,13,TRBV6-5,-,CASRRTGRTEAFF,TGTGCCAGCAGGAGGACAGGGAGGACTGAAGCTTTCTTT
TRBJ2-3,-,12,TRBV30,-,CAWSVLTDTQYF,TGTGCCTGGAGTGTTCTGACAGATACGCAGTATTTT
TRBJ2-1,TRBD2,22,TRBV15,-,CATSRDSGGGLAGGISYNEQFF,TGTGCCACCAGCAGAGATTCTGGGGGCGGACTAGCGGGAGGGATTTCCTACAATGAGCAGTTCTTC
TRBJ2-1,TRBD1,16,TRBV7-7,-,CASSLALGQGANEQFF,TGTGCCAGCAGCTTAGCGCTGGGACAGGGGGCCAATGAGCAGTTCTTC
TRBJ2-7,TRBD1,13,TRBV5-1,few,CASSERDSYEQYF,TGCGCCAGCAGCGAACGGGACAGCTACGAGCAGTACTTC
TRBJ2-7,TRBD2,13,TRBV25-1,few,CASSAAGVYEQYF,TGTGCCAGCAGTGCAGCGGGAGTATACGAGCAGTACTTC
TRBJ2-2,-,15,TRBV5-4,-,CASSLGQGMSGELFF,TGTGCCAGCAGCTTGGGGCAGGGGATGTCCGGGGAGCTGTTTTTT
TRBJ2-1,TRBD2,13,TRBV6-5,few,CASSYSAGGPQFF,TGTGCCAGCAGTTACTCGGCGGGGGGGCCCCAGTTCTTC
TRBJ2-3,-,11,TRBV30,-,CARQSGDTQYF,TGTGCCCGACAAAGTGGGGATACGCAGTATTTT
TRBJ1-2,-,13,TRBV10-3,once,CAIDSVRGGGYTF,TGTGCCATCGATTCAGTCCGGGGAGGAGGCTACACCTTC
TRBJ2-1,TRBD2,11,TRBV14,-,CASSHGTTQFF,TGTGCCAGCAGCCACGGGACTACTCAGTTCTTC
TRBJ2-1,-,14,TRBV11-2,-,CASSLILSGTSQFF,TGTGCCAGCAGCTTAATTTTATCCGGGACTTCGCAGTTCTTC
TRBJ2-4,-,13,TRBV7-7,-,CASSLDRHNIQYF,TGTGCTAGCAGCTTAGATAGACATAACATTCAGTACTTC
TRBJ1-5,-,14,TRBV6-2/TRBV6-3,-,CASSYPAGYQPQHF,TGTGCCAGCAGTTACCCCGCAGGGTATCAGCCCCAGCATTTT
TRBJ2-1,-,15,TRBV24-1,-,CATSLGGGQYNEQFF,TGTGCCACCAGTCTGGGAGGGGGACAATACAATGAGCAGTTCTTC
TRBJ2-1,-,12,TRBV29-1,once,CSAHSSYNEQFF,TGCAGCGCTCACAGCTCCTACAATGAGCAGTTCTTC
TRBJ1-4,TRBD1,14,TRBV7-9,-,CASSLGTGNEKLFF,TGTGCCAGCAGCCTAGGGACAGGGAATGAAAAACTGTTTTTT
TRBJ2-7,-,14,TRBV7-2,-,CASSPYARVIEQYF,TGTGCCAGCAGCCCTTATGCCAGGGTGATCGAGCAGTACTTC
TRBJ1-3,-,15,TRBV19,-,CASSMTSGNGNTIYF,TGTGCCAGTAGTATGACTTCTGGAAACGGAAACACCATATATTTT
TRBJ1-1,-,16,TRBV4-1,few,CASSHPRWRGRTEAFF,TGCGCCAGCAGCCATCCCAGATGGAGGGGAAGGACTGAAGCTTTCTTT
TRBJ2-2,-,11,TRBV10-2,-,CASLQTGELFF,TGCGCCAGCCTACAGACCGGGGAGCTGTTTTTT
TRBJ2-7,-,13,TRBV18,-,CASSPPGSYEQYF,TGTGCCAGCTCACCACCTGGCAGCTACGAGCAGTACTTC